A single sample is the source of the 21 T cell receptor beta chains below, sequenced in a study of identical twins. TCRdb reprocessed the 5' RACE reads via MiXCR and lists one record per CDR3 protein. Altogether around 670,000 distinct CDR3 sequences are present, approximately 6.1% being singletons, with the ten largest covering 1.5% to 2%. The sample comprised naive T cells sorted from blood. The source of these receptors is a man younger than 30 in good health.

V usage is TRBV7-3 and J usage is TRBJ2-2; possible D gene TRBD2, 6 bases. Per germline, CDR1 SGHTA and CDR2 FQGTGA. V lost 0 bases and J lost 6, with 14 bases in between. The CDR3 covers 16 residues. The chain's CDR3 is CASSLTGGLDAGELFF. The CDR3 nucleotides are TGTGCCAGCAGCTTAACGGGAGGCCTAGACGCCGGGGAGCTGTTTTTT.

About this clonotype itself: Since a much larger clone is just one base distant, this may be a read error. The chain uses TRBV15 and TRBJ1-3, with no clear D. The CDR3 runs 16 residues. Trimming removed 2 bases from V and 0 bases from J, with 11 bases in between. Germline assignment: CDR1 LNHNV and CDR2 YYDKDF (reference sequence). As DNA, the CDR3 is TGTGCCACCAGCAGATCGGGAAGTCTCTCTGGAAACACCATATATTTT. The encoded protein is CATSRSGSLSGNTIYF.

V is TRBV4-1 and J is TRBJ2-1; 11 bases agree with TRBD2. CDR3 length equals 15 residues. J was trimmed by 10 bases and V by 4 bases; bases with no gene match: 9. CDR1 MGHRA and CDR2 YSYEKL come from the germline V gene. The CDR3 nucleotides are TGCGCCAGCAGCCCGAAGGGGACTAGCGGACCCGAGCAGTTCTTC. The encoded protein is CASSPKGTSGPEQFF.

This clonotype was observed a few times. The gene calls are TRBV6-1 and TRBJ2-5, with 11 nucleotides matching TRBD1. The CDR3 totals 16 residues. Germline V gene data show CDR1 as MNHNS and CDR2 as SASEGT. V shed 6 bases and J 2 bases; nucleotides not matched to a gene: 8. The CDR3 DNA sequence: TGTGCCAGCAGCCTCTTCGGGACAGGGGGACAAGAGACCCAGTACTTC. Protein sequence: CASSLFGTGGQETQYF.

This chain joins TRBV15 and TRBJ2-3; tentatively, D is TRBD1 (5 bases). This CDR3 has 16 residues. Germline V CDR1 and CDR2: LNHNV, YYDKDF (reference sequence). The germline V and J ends were trimmed by 3 bases and 2 bases, with 15 bases remaining between them. CDR3 in amino acids: CATSRAGVGHTDTQYF. CDR3 bases: TGTGCCACCAGCAGGGCCGGAGTGGGGCACACAGATACGCAGTATTTT.

This clonotype came up many times. This sequence joins TRBV20-1 and TRBJ1-4; TRBD1 aligns across 7 bases. The junction had 12 bases not matched to a gene; V was cut back by 6 bases and J by 5 bases. Per the germline V gene, CDR1 is DFQATT and CDR2 is SNEGSKA (reference sequence). The CDR3 sequence is 15 residues long. CDR3 sequence reads: CSAQPRDSRNEKLFF. The CDR3 DNA is TGCAGTGCACAACCAAGGGACAGCAGAAATGAAAAACTGTTTTTT.

In its sample, this clonotype was seen a few times. CDR3 sequence reads: CSARGTGLAGLGTDTQYF. CDR3 DNA sequence: TGCAGTGCTAGAGGGACAGGACTAGCGGGACTTGGGACAGATACGCAGTATTTT. The gene calls are TRBV20-1 and TRBJ2-3; 12 bases fit TRBD2. There are 18 residues in the CDR3. The V gene's germline CDR1 is DFQATT and CDR2 SNEGSKA (reference sequence). The trim removed 1 base at V and 3 bases at J, leaving 11 bases unmatched.

This clonotype was recorded at least ten times. V gene TRBV4-1 combines with J gene TRBJ1-5, with D hard to call. Germline V CDR1 and CDR2: MGHRA, YSYEKL. The CDR3 has 15 amino acids. Trimming took 0 bases from V and 0 from J, leaving 6 bases between them. Here the CDR3 reads CASSQDGDSNQPQHF. The CDR3 nucleotides are TGCGCCAGCAGCCAAGACGGGGATAGCAATCAGCCCCAGCATTTT.

In this sample, this clonotype turned up a few times. V usage is TRBV12-3 or TRBV12-4 and J usage is TRBJ1-2; D gene unclear. Trimming pared 8 bases from V and 2 bases from J, leaving 18 bases between. The CDR3 covers 15 residues. Here the CDR3 DNA reads TGTGCCAGCGGGCAGTTTGGGTTACCCAACTATGGCTACACCTTC. Its protein is CASGQFGLPNYGYTF.

This clonotype occurred many times. The chain has TRBV12-3 or TRBV12-4 and TRBJ2-5; TRBD2 aligns across 10 bases. J was trimmed by 5 bases and V by 6 bases; bases with no gene match: 6. This CDR3 contains 14 residues. The DNA for the CDR3 is TGTGCCAGCAGGGCCGGGACTAGCGCGGAGACCCAGTACTTC. This gives the protein CASRAGTSAETQYF.

Many counts were recorded for this clonotype. The chain uses TRBV5-6 and TRBJ2-1; D possibly corresponds to TRBD2 (5 bases). V lost 1 base to trimming and J lost 6 bases, with 17 bases between them. This CDR3 has 16 amino acids. Germline loops: CDR1 SGHDT, CDR2 YYEEEE. In nucleotides, the CDR3 is TGTGCCAGCAGCTTGTTGCGGGCCCGAGTGGGCAATGAGCAGTTCTTC. Translating it yields CASSLLRARVGNEQFF.

This clonotype has at least ten counts. The V gene is TRBV5-1, the J gene TRBJ2-5; D not resolved. This CDR3 has 13 residues. CDR1 and CDR2 from the germline V gene are SGHRS and YFSETQ. Trimming took off 0 bases at V and 4 bases at J, with 7 bases between the two ends. The CDR3 spells CASSLDTLETQYF. The DNA for the CDR3 is TGCGCCAGCAGCTTGGACACCCTAGAGACCCAGTACTTC.

The chain couples TRBV2 to TRBJ2-3, with D tentatively TRBD2 (6 bases). Trimming cost V 7 bases and J 8 bases, with 22 bases left between them. The CDR3 covers 15 residues. Germline CDR1 is SNHLY and CDR2 is FYNNEI. DNA of the CDR3: TGTGCCAGCAAAGGAGGGGCTTACCCCTGGAGTACGCAGTATTTT. Translating gives CASKGGAYPWSTQYF.

This clonotype has a handful of counts. This sequence joins TRBV29-1 and TRBJ2-1; 10 bases agree with TRBD2. The CDR3 is 15 residues long. Trimming cost V 6 bases and J 10 bases; bases outside gene matches: 15. Germline CDR1 reads SQVTM; CDR2 reads ANQGSEA. CDR3 protein: CSVRMRLAGEREQFF. The DNA for the CDR3 is TGCAGCGTAAGAATGCGTCTAGCGGGAGAAAGGGAGCAGTTCTTC.

The V gene is TRBV4-1, the J gene TRBJ2-1, with D tentatively TRBD2 (5 bases). Germline CDR1 reads MGHRA; CDR2 reads YSYEKL. Trimming left V 0 bases short and J 0 bases short, with 12 bases between. The CDR3 has 17 residues. CDR3 sequence: CASSQDKTGSSYNEQFF. Here the CDR3 DNA reads TGCGCCAGCAGCCAAGATAAAACGGGGAGCTCCTACAATGAGCAGTTCTTC.

V usage is TRBV5-1 and J usage is TRBJ1-1, with 8 bases aligning to TRBD1. The CDR3 is 15 amino acids. Germline trimming cut 4 bases from V and 9 bases from J; bases unmatched to any gene: 14. Germline lookup yields CDR1 SGHRS and CDR2 YFSETQ. Written as DNA, the CDR3 is TGCGCCAGCAGCCAACTCGGACAGGGCTGGGGGAAAGCTTTCTTT. It is translated as CASSQLGQGWGKAFF.

The table lists this clonotype with many counts. The rearrangement links TRBV5-1 to TRBJ1-1, with no clear D. The CDR3 spans 14 residues. Trimming shortened V by 1 base and J by 3 bases, and 10 bases separated the two germline ends. Germline assignment: CDR1 SGHRS and CDR2 YFSETQ. The CDR3 loop is CASSLLQGDTEAFF. Written as DNA, the CDR3 is TGCGCCAGCAGCTTGCTTCAAGGAGACACTGAAGCTTTCTTT. Based on the CDR3 plus reference TRBV5-1 and TRBJ1-1, the full variable domain is KAGVTQTPRYLIKTRGQQVTLSCSPISGHRSVSWYQQTPGQGLQFLFEYFSETQRNKGNFPGRFSGRQFSNSRSEMNVSTLELGDSALYLCASSLLQGDTEAFFGQGTRLTVV.

This clonotype was detected a few times. The V call is TRBV7-9, the J call TRBJ1-1; perhaps TRBD1 as D (6 bases). This CDR3 has 15 residues. Trimming stripped 5 bases from V and 1 base from J, with 14 bases between. The germline V gene has CDR1 SEHNR and CDR2 FQNEAQ (reference sequence). The CDR3, as DNA: TGTGCCAGCAGCATAACAGGGTCGGGGAACACTGAAGCTTTCTTT. Amino acid sequence: CASSITGSGNTEAFF.

This clonotype was observed many times. This rearrangement joins TRBV20-1 to TRBJ2-6; 8 bases are shared with TRBD2. V trimming: 1 base; J trimming: 0 bases; junction bases outside the gene matches: 14. This CDR3 comprises 20 residues. The germline V gene encodes CDR1 DFQATT and CDR2 SNEGSKA (reference sequence). The CDR3 sequence: CSARVPVRGALSSGANVLTF. The CDR3 region has the DNA TGCAGTGCTAGAGTACCTGTGCGGGGGGCGCTGAGCTCTGGGGCCAACGTCCTGACTTTC.

This clonotype was seen only a few times. The chain recombines TRBV5-1 with TRBJ2-1; D is tentatively TRBD1 or TRBD2 (6 bases each). V lost 0 bases, J lost 2 bases, and 9 bases lay in between. From germline, CDR1 is SGHRS and CDR2 YFSETQ. This CDR3 spans 15 amino acids. The CDR3 coding sequence is TGCGCCAGCAGCTTGGCAGGGGAGGCCTACAATGAGCAGTTCTTC. Amino acid sequence: CASSLAGEAYNEQFF.

There are a few counts of this clonotype. The chain links TRBV5-1 to TRBJ2-2; 7 bases match TRBD2. V trimming: 4 bases; J trimming: 1 base; junction bases outside the gene matches: 4. CDR3 length: 15 residues. Germline CDR1 and CDR2: SGHRS and YFSETQ. The CDR3 spells CASSLAAKNTGELFF. The DNA for the CDR3 is TGCGCCAGCAGCCTAGCGGCCAAGAACACCGGGGAGCTGTTTTTT.